One sample yielded the 30 T cell receptor beta chains listed below, sequenced in a study of blood T cell repertoires in COVID-19. The assay was immunoSEQ multiplex PCR, and TCRdb's table has in-frame clones only and misses some. This table has about 160,000 clones, roughly 93% appearing once. The specimen sequenced was peripheral blood. The origin of the receptors is a man between 18 and 29 years old with acute or convalescent COVID-19.

This chain connects TRBV5-4 to TRBJ1-4, with 8 bases aligning to TRBD1. This CDR3 is 15 amino acids long. Germline lookup yields CDR1 SGHNT and CDR2 YYREEE (reference sequence). J lost 0 bases, V lost 3 bases, and 1 base had no gene match. The chain's CDR3 is CASSWGQATNEKLFF. The CDR3 DNA is TGTGCCAGCAGCTGGGGACAGGCAACTAATGAAAAACTGTTTTTT.

The chain links TRBV19 to TRBJ2-1, with TRBD2 identical over 14 bases. The CDR3 is 15 amino acids. With V trimmed by 4 bases and J by 7 bases, 3 bases remained unmatched. The V gene's germline CDR1 is LNHDA and CDR2 SQIVND (reference sequence). This CDR3 is CASSRRTSGRNEQFF. CDR3 DNA sequence: TGTGCCAGTAGTAGAAGGACTAGCGGGAGGAATGAGCAGTTCTTC.

V is TRBV12-5 and J is TRBJ1-2; D possibly corresponds to TRBD1 (5 bases). V lost 6 bases, J lost 2 bases, and 16 bases lay in between. Germline V gene lookup returns CDR1 LGHNT and CDR2 FRNRAP. The CDR3 runs to 15 residues. The CDR3 sequence is CASGPDGGENYGYTF. The CDR3 coding sequence is TGTGCTAGTGGGCCCGACGGAGGGGAAAACTATGGCTACACCTTC.

The rearrangement uses TRBV12-3 or TRBV12-4 and TRBJ1-1; possibly TRBD1 for D (6 bases). The CDR3 has 12 residues. V was pared by 2 bases and J by 8 bases, with 9 bases between. The CDR3 DNA follows: TGTGCCAGCAGTTTAACTAGGGGGGAAGCTTTCTTT. Its translation: CASSLTRGEAFF.

The rearrangement joins TRBV7-6 to TRBJ2-5; D perhaps matches TRBD2 (6 bases). V dropped 2 bases and J dropped 5 bases, with 9 bases sitting between them. CDR1 and CDR2 (germline): SGHVS, FNYEAQ. The CDR3 extends over 13 amino acids. CDR3 region: CASSLIGGETQYF. The CDR3 region has the DNA TGTGCCAGCAGCTTAATTGGAGGGGAGACCCAGTACTTC.

The rearrangement links TRBV24-1 to TRBJ2-3, with 11 positions matching TRBD2. This CDR3 has 16 amino acids. The V gene end was trimmed by 1 base and the J gene end by 3 bases; junction bases not matched to a gene: 2. Looked up from germline, CDR1 is KGHDR and CDR2 is SFDVKD. CDR3 sequence: CATSDFTSGSTDTQYF. CDR3 nucleotides: TGTGCCACCAGTGATTTCACTAGCGGGAGTACAGATACGCAGTATTTT.

This rearrangement joins TRBV2 to TRBJ1-2, with 8 bases matching TRBD1. This CDR3 spans 15 amino acids. Germline V lookup: CDR1 SNHLY, CDR2 FYNNEI. J was trimmed by 5 bases and V by 5 bases; bases with no gene match: 10. DNA of the CDR3: TGTGCCAGCAGTTCGGACAGGGCGGTATGGTATGGCTACACCTTC. Protein sequence: CASSSDRAVWYGYTF.

This clone was recorded a few times. The V call is TRBV4-2, the J call TRBJ2-7; D uncertain. Between the trimmed V and J ends, which lost 3 bases and 4 bases, there was a span of 7 bases. The CDR3 is 12 amino acids. Germline V lookup: CDR1 LGHNA, CDR2 YNFKEQ. CDR3 sequence reads: CASSQGTYEQYF. CDR3 sequence (DNA): TGTGCCAGCAGCCAGGGCACTTACGAGCAGTACTTC.

V usage is TRBV7-2 and J usage is TRBJ1-5, with 7 bases that match TRBD1. Germline V gene data show CDR1 as SGHTA and CDR2 as FQGNSA. J lost 9 bases, V lost 6 bases, and 11 bases had no gene match. The length of the CDR3 is 14 residues. The CDR3 is CASSDPRGRGPQHF. In DNA, the CDR3 is TGTGCCAGCAGTGATCCGAGGGGGCGGGGGCCCCAGCATTTT.

The chain carries TRBV29-1 and TRBJ2-5, with D uncertain. Trimming left V 5 bases short and J 3 bases short, with 16 bases between. Germline CDR1 is SQVTM and CDR2 is ANQGSEA. CDR3 length: 14 residues. CDR3 DNA: TGCAGCGTTACTCAGACAAGCAAAGAAGAGACCCAGTACTTC. Protein product: CSVTQTSKEETQYF.

This chain uses TRBV14 with TRBJ1-1, with a possible D match to TRBD1 (5 bases). The CDR3 totals 15 residues. CDR1 SGHDN and CDR2 FVKESK come from the germline V gene. The V gene lost 4 bases and the J gene lost 0 bases, with 12 bases spanning the gap. The CDR3 DNA sequence: TGTGCCAGCAGCCTCCGACAGCTCGTGAACACTGAAGCTTTCTTT. It is translated as CASSLRQLVNTEAFF. The full variable domain, with the rest looked up from reference TRBV14 and TRBJ1-1, is EAGVTQFPSHSVIEKGQTVTLRCDPISGHDNLYWYRRVMGKEIKFLLHFVKESKQDESGMPNNRFLAERTGGTYSTLKVQPAELEDSGVYFCASSLRQLVNTEAFFGQGTRLTVV.

This chain links TRBV30 with TRBJ1-2, with D unclear. The V and J ends lost 2 bases and 3 bases respectively, with 10 bases between them. Germline CDR1 is GTSNPN and CDR2 is SVGIG (reference sequence). The CDR3 consists of 13 residues. The CDR3 region is CAWSPRRDYGYTF. Written as DNA, the CDR3 is TGTGCCTGGAGTCCGCGGAGGGACTATGGCTACACCTTC.

The chain is built from TRBV10-3 and TRBJ2-1; possibly TRBD1 for D (6 bases). The germline V gene encodes CDR1 ENHRY and CDR2 SYGVKD. Trimming removed 5 bases from V and 15 bases from J, with 29 bases in between. The CDR3 sequence is 16 residues long. CDR3 residues: CAISTPKDSSPMKGFF. The DNA of the CDR3 is TGTGCCATCAGTACCCCAAAGGACAGCTCTCCAATGAAGGGGTTCTTC.

The J gene is TRBJ1-5, the V gene TRBV7-2; D not resolved. The CDR3 spans 13 residues. V was cut by 5 bases and J by 0 bases, with 5 bases left in between. Germline CDR1 is SGHTA and CDR2 is FQGNSA. DNA of the CDR3: TGTGCCAGCAGCCCAGGTAGCAATCAGCCCCAGCATTTT. Amino acid sequence: CASSPGSNQPQHF.

The CDR3 loop is CASSEASRDGYTF. CDR3 DNA: TGTGCCAGCAGTGAAGCGTCCCGGGATGGCTACACCTTC. This sequence joins TRBV2 and TRBJ1-2, with D unclear. Germline V gene sequence: CDR1 SNHLY, CDR2 FYNNEI. Trimming left V 0 bases short and J 6 bases short, with 8 bases between. The CDR3 consists of 13 residues.

CDR3 coding DNA: TGTGCCAGCGAGACAGGAGTGGACGCCGAGCAGTACTTC. Protein product: CASETGVDAEQYF. The V gene is TRBV2, the J gene TRBJ2-7; D perhaps matches TRBD1 (6 bases). The CDR3 contains 13 residues. Trimming took off 8 bases at V and 6 bases at J, with 17 bases between the two ends. The germline CDR1 and CDR2 sequences are SNHLY and FYNNEI.

J is TRBJ2-7 and V is TRBV3-1 (or the pseudogene TRBV3-2); TRBD2 matches 9 bases. V was clipped by 3 bases and J by 5 bases; unmatched bases: 8. The CDR3 has 15 amino acids. CDR1 is LGHDT and CDR2 is YNNKEL in the germline V gene (reference sequence). CDR3 in amino acids: CASSHTSGRRHEQYF. The DNA of the CDR3 is TGTGCCAGCAGCCACACGAGCGGGAGGCGGCACGAGCAGTACTTC.

This clone was recorded once. The gene calls are TRBV29-1 and TRBJ1-4; a weak D match, TRBD1 (6 bases). Germline assignment: CDR1 SQVTM and CDR2 ANQGSEA. Trimming left V 7 bases short and J 10 bases short, with 19 bases between. The CDR3 runs 13 residues. CDR3 residues: CSGLRGGVGKLFF. The CDR3 nucleotides are TGCAGCGGGTTGAGGGGGGGAGTGGGAAAACTGTTTTTT.

The gene calls are TRBV29-1 and TRBJ1-1; D may be TRBD1 (6 bases). Germline V CDR1 and CDR2: SQVTM, ANQGSEA. The CDR3 totals 14 residues. The V end lost 3 bases, the J end lost 1 base, and 12 bases lay between the germline ends. The CDR3 nucleotides are TGCAGCGTTGAGGGGCAGGGGACGAACACTGAAGCTTTCTTT. Translating it yields CSVEGQGTNTEAFF. The full variable domain, its missing parts supplied by reference TRBV29-1 and TRBJ1-1, is SAVISQKPSRDICQRGTSLTIQCQVDSQVTMMFWYRQQPGQSLTLIATANQGSEATYESGFVIDKFPISRPNLTFSTLTVSNMSPEDSSIYLCSVEGQGTNTEAFFGQGTRLTVV.

DNA of the CDR3: TGCAGCGTTAAAGGGACAGGGCAACTTCTAGCCAAAAACATTCAGTACTTC. It is translated as CSVKGTGQLLAKNIQYF. V usage is TRBV29-1 and J usage is TRBJ2-4; 9 bases fit TRBD1. Unmatched junction bases numbered 11, after V lost 5 bases and J lost 0 bases. Germline loops: CDR1 SQVTM, CDR2 ANQGSEA. This CDR3 spans 17 amino acids.

This sequence joins TRBV6-5 and TRBJ2-1, with D perhaps matching TRBD1 (6 bases). The germline gives CDR1 MNHEY, CDR2 SVGAGI. This CDR3 has 13 amino acids. Trimming removed 7 bases at V and 4 bases at J, with 11 bases between. The CDR3 sequence: CASNRDGYNEQFF. CDR3 sequence (DNA): TGTGCCAGCAACAGGGACGGATACAATGAGCAGTTCTTC.

The V and J genes are TRBV6-4 and TRBJ2-2, with D uncertain. Trimming pared 5 bases from V and 2 bases from J, leaving 9 bases between. This CDR3 contains 14 residues. Germline V gene data show CDR1 as MRHNA and CDR2 as SNTAGT. The CDR3 is CASSPTTNTGELFF. The CDR3 nucleotides read TGTGCCAGCAGTCCTACTACAAACACCGGGGAGCTGTTTTTT.

This sequence joins TRBV7-9 and TRBJ1-1; 7 nucleotides line up with TRBD1. After removal of 5 bases from V and 10 bases from J, the junction contained 19 bases not matched to a gene. This CDR3 contains 16 residues. CDR1 SEHNR and CDR2 FQNEAQ come from the germline V gene (reference sequence). CDR3 residues: CASSPSSGLFNRGAFF. In DNA form, the CDR3 reads TGTGCCAGCAGCCCGAGTTCGGGACTCTTCAACAGGGGAGCTTTCTTT.

This clone was seen just once. V is TRBV14 and J is TRBJ1-2; D not resolved. The length of the CDR3 is 13 residues. CDR1 and CDR2 (germline): SGHDN, FVKESK. Between the trimmed V and J ends, which lost 1 base and 5 bases, there was a span of 8 bases. The CDR3, as DNA: TGTGCCAGCAGCCAAGTAGTGACTTATGGCTACACCTTC. As protein: CASSQVVTYGYTF.

Points on this clone: The identical CDR3 is also encoded by other nucleotide sequences in the sample. The V call is TRBV6-5, the J call TRBJ1-2, with 9 positions matching TRBD1. Germline CDR1 reads MNHEY; CDR2 reads SVGAGI. V lost 2 bases, J lost 3 bases, and 4 bases stayed unmatched. The CDR3 has 15 residues. CDR3 DNA: TGTGCCAGCAGTTACCTCACAGGGGGCGACTATGGCTACACCTTC. Translating gives CASSYLTGGDYGYTF.

Here the CDR3 reads CASSLVETTGGKSTYF. The CDR3 DNA is TGCGCCAGCAGCTTGGTAGAGACGACTGGGGGGAAAAGTACGTACTTC. The rearrangement joins TRBV5-1 to TRBJ2-7, with D possibly matching TRBD2 (6 bases). CDR1 and CDR2 (germline): SGHRS, YFSETQ. Deletions cut 0 bases from V and 12 bases from J, with 25 bases between. The CDR3 is made up of 16 amino acids.

The chain recombines TRBV11-2 with TRBJ2-2; 9 bases align to TRBD1. This CDR3 contains 15 residues. J was trimmed by 5 bases and V by 5 bases; bases with no gene match: 6. Germline V gives CDR1 SGHAT, CDR2 FQNNGV. Here the CDR3 reads CASSTYRGQTGELFF. CDR3 in DNA: TGTGCCAGCAGCACATACAGGGGGCAAACCGGGGAGCTGTTTTTT.

V and J are TRBV10-2 and TRBJ1-2, with 7 bases matching TRBD1. Looked up from germline, CDR1 is WSHSY and CDR2 is SAAADI. Trimming at V came to 7 bases and at J to 4 bases, leaving 15 bases not matched to a gene. CDR3 length equals 16 residues. Written as DNA, the CDR3 is TGCGCCAGCACTGCGGGGACGGGGACAGCGAGCTATGGCTACACCTTC. Its protein is CASTAGTGTASYGYTF.

The chain joins TRBV18 to TRBJ2-7; D may be TRBD1 (7 bases). Germline CDR1 is KGHSH and CDR2 is LQKENI. V was trimmed by 4 bases and J by 6 bases, leaving 19 bases between them. This CDR3 contains 15 residues. In DNA, the CDR3 is TGTGCCAGCTCACAGGGGGCCGGGCGGGGCCTCGAGCAGTACTTC. The encoded protein is CASSQGAGRGLEQYF.

The chain has TRBV14 and TRBJ2-3; TRBD2 might be the D (5 bases). Per the germline V gene, CDR1 is SGHDN and CDR2 is FVKESK. The V end lost 3 bases, the J end lost 0 bases, and 10 bases lay between the germline ends. The CDR3 has 15 amino acids. Here the CDR3 DNA reads TGTGCCAGCAGCCAGGTTACGGGGAGCACAGATACGCAGTATTTT. Protein: CASSQVTGSTDTQYF. Combining the CDR3 with reference TRBV14 and TRBJ2-3 gives the whole variable domain EAGVTQFPSHSVIEKGQTVTLRCDPISGHDNLYWYRRVMGKEIKFLLHFVKESKQDESGMPNNRFLAERTGGTYSTLKVQPAELEDSGVYFCASSQVTGSTDTQYFGPGTRLTVL.